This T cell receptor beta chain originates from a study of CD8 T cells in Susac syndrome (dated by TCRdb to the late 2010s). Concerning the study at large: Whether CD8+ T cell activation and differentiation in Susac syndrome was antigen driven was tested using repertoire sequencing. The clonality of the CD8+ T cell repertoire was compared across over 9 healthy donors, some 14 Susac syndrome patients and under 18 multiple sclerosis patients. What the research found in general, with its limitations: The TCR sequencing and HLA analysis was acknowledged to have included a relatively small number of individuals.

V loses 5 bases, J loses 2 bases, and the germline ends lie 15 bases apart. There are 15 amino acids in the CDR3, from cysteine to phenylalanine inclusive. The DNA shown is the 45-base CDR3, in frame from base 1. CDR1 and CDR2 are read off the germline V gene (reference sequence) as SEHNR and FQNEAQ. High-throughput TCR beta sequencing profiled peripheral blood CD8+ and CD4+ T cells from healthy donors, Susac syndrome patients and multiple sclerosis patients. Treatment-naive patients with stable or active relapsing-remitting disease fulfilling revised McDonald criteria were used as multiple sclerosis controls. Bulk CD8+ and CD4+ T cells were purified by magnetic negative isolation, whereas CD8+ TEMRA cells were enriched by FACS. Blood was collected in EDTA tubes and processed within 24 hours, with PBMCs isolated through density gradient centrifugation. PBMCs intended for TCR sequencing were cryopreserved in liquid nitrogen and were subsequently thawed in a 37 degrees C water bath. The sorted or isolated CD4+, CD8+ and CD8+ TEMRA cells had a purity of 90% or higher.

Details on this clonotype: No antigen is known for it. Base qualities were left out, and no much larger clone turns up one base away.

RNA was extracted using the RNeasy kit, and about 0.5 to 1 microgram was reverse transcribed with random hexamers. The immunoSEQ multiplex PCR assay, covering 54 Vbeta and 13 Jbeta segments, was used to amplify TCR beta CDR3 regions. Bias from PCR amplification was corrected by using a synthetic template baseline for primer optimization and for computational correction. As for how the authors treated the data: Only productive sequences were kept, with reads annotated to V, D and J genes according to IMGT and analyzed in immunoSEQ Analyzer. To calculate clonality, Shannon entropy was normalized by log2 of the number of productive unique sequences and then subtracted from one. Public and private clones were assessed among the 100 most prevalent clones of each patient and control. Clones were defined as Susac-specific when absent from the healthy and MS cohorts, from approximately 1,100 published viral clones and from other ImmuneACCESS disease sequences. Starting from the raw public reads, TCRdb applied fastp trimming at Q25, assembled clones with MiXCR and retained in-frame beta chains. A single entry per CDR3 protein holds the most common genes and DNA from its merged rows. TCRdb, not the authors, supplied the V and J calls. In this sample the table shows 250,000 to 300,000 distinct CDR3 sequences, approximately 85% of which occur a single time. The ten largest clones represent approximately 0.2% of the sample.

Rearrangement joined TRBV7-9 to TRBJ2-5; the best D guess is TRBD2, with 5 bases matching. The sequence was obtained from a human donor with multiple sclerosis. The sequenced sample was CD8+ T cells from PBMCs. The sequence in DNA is TGTGCCAGCAGCGATTCATCGGGGTGGCAAGAGACCCAGTACTTC. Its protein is CASSDSSGWQETQYF.